A single sample gave rise to the 23 T cell receptor beta chains below, sequenced in a study of blood T cell repertoires in COVID-19. The data were produced by immunoSEQ multiplex PCR, yet TCRdb's version contains in-frame clones alone and is incomplete. This table holds 150,000 to 180,000 clones, about 90% found once. Material for sequencing was peripheral blood. The receptors were gathered from a man aged 50 to 60 with acute or convalescent COVID-19.

The chain recombines TRBV3-1 (or the pseudogene TRBV3-2) with TRBJ1-6, with D maybe TRBD1 (6 bases). Deletions cut 4 bases from V and 13 bases from J, with 11 bases between. The CDR3 sequence is 12 residues long. Germline CDR1 is LGHDT and CDR2 is YNNKEL (reference sequence). CDR3 nucleotide sequence: TGTGCCAGCAGCCTCACAGGGTACCCCCTCCACTTT. Its protein product is CASSLTGYPLHF.

This clone appeared once. This chain's CDR3 is CSVEGRQETQYF. Here the CDR3 DNA reads TGCAGCGTTGAAGGTAGACAAGAGACCCAGTACTTC. The rearrangement uses TRBV29-1 and TRBJ2-5; D gene unclear. Germline CDR1 is SQVTM and CDR2 is ANQGSEA. The length of the CDR3 is 12 residues. Trimming stripped 1 base from V and 2 bases from J, with 5 bases between. The full variable domain, rest sourced from reference TRBV29-1 and TRBJ2-5, is SAVISQKPSRDICQRGTSLTIQCQVDSQVTMMFWYRQQPGQSLTLIATANQGSEATYESGFVIDKFPISRPNLTFSTLTVSNMSPEDSSIYLCSVEGRQETQYFGPGTRLLVL.

V gene TRBV28 combines with J gene TRBJ2-1; 9 bases line up with TRBD2. With 10 bases clipped from V and 4 bases from J, the junction kept 14 bases outside the gene matches. The CDR3 has 16 amino acids. Germline CDR1 MDHEN, CDR2 SYDVKM. For the CDR3, the DNA is TGTGCCACCCTGAAGGCTAGCGGGACCAATTACAATGAGCAGTTCTTC. Its translation: CATLKASGTNYNEQFF.

The chain recombines TRBV5-5 with TRBJ2-7; tentative D call: TRBD1 (5 bases). V was pared by 4 bases and J by 4 bases, with 21 bases between. Germline loops: CDR1 SGHKS, CDR2 YYEKEE (reference sequence). The CDR3 is made up of 16 amino acids. The CDR3 DNA sequence: TGTGCCAGCAGCCTCTCGCCCCTCCAGGGCTTATACGAGCAGTACTTC. This translates into CASSLSPLQGLYEQYF.

V and J are TRBV7-9 and TRBJ2-2; maybe TRBD2 (6 bases). The CDR3 extends over 15 amino acids. The germline V and J ends were trimmed by 3 bases and 6 bases, with 14 bases remaining between them. Per germline, CDR1 SEHNR and CDR2 FQNEAQ (reference sequence). In DNA, the CDR3 is TGTGCCAGCAGCTTTACGGGGGTCCGTTCCGGGGAGCTGTTTTTT. Its translation is CASSFTGVRSGELFF. Variable domain in full (rest from reference TRBV7-9 and TRBJ2-2): DTGVSQNPRHKITKRGQNVTFRCDPISEHNRLYWYRQTLGQGPEFLTYFQNEAQLEKSRLLSDRFSAERPKGSFSTLEIQRTEQGDSAMYLCASSFTGVRSGELFFGEGSRLTVL.

The genes are TRBV24-1 and TRBJ1-2; the D gene is possibly TRBD1 (6 bases). Trimming cost V 9 bases and J 7 bases, with 17 bases left between them. The CDR3 covers 13 residues. Per germline, CDR1 KGHDR and CDR2 SFDVKD. CDR3 residues: CATSPRGAGGYTF. The CDR3, as DNA: TGTGCCACCTCGCCCCGGGGGGCTGGTGGCTACACCTTC.

The V gene is TRBV28, the J gene TRBJ1-2; D is uncertain. Trimming pared 3 bases from V and 5 bases from J, leaving 4 bases between. CDR1 is MDHEN and CDR2 is SYDVKM in the germline V gene. This CDR3 has 11 amino acids. The CDR3 protein is CASSFGYGYTF. The CDR3 nucleotides read TGTGCCAGCAGTTTCGGGTATGGCTACACCTTC.

V and J are TRBV19 and TRBJ2-2, with 11 bases aligning to TRBD2. V trimming: 3 bases; J trimming: 6 bases; junction bases outside the gene matches: 9. The CDR3 length is 17 residues. Per germline, CDR1 LNHDA and CDR2 SQIVND (reference sequence). CDR3 DNA: TGTGCCAGTAGTATGGTGGGGCTAGCGGGAGGTGCCGGGGAGCTGTTTTTT. Protein: CASSMVGLAGGAGELFF.

The rearrangement links TRBV6-6 to TRBJ1-5; TRBD1 matches at 10 bases. V lost 5 bases and J lost 0; bases outside the gene matches: 7. Germline V gene data show CDR1 as MNHNY and CDR2 as SVGAGI (reference sequence). The CDR3 consists of 17 residues. The CDR3 sequence is CASSPIRDRGSNQPQHF. CDR3 nucleotides: TGTGCCAGCAGTCCAATCCGGGACAGGGGTAGCAATCAGCCCCAGCATTTT.

V gene TRBV5-4 combines with J gene TRBJ2-3; 8 nucleotides align to TRBD2. This CDR3 is built from 16 residues. J lost 3 bases, V lost 0 bases, and 6 bases had no gene match. The V gene's germline CDR1 is SGHNT and CDR2 YYREEE (reference sequence). In DNA form, the CDR3 reads TGTGCCAGCAGCTTGGCCGGGGGGGGCGCGACAGATACGCAGTATTTT. Protein sequence: CASSLAGGGATDTQYF.

The genes are TRBV10-3 and TRBJ2-1, with D possibly being TRBD2 (6 bases). Trimming pared 8 bases from V and 4 bases from J, leaving 18 bases between. This CDR3 is built from 15 residues. From germline, CDR1 is ENHRY and CDR2 SYGVKD. CDR3 residues: CAIQSTGSNYNEQFF. CDR3 bases: TGTGCCATCCAATCTACCGGGAGTAATTACAATGAGCAGTTCTTC.

The rearrangement uses TRBV18 and TRBJ2-1; a weak D match, TRBD1 (6 bases). The ends were cut back, 4 bases at V and 3 bases at J, with 19 bases in the middle. Germline CDR1 is KGHSH and CDR2 is LQKENI. This CDR3 is 17 amino acids long. The CDR3 protein is CASSRTSGTQFYNEQFF. The CDR3, as DNA: TGTGCCAGCTCACGGACCTCCGGGACACAATTCTACAATGAGCAGTTCTTC.

CDR3 in amino acids: CASSPGQGPHEQYV. CDR3 DNA: TGTGCCAGCAGCCCCGGACAGGGGCCCCACGAGCAGTACGTC. V is TRBV6-2 or TRBV6-3 and J is TRBJ2-7, with 9 positions matching TRBD1. The CDR3 sequence is 14 residues long. Germline V gene sequence: CDR1 MNHEY, CDR2 SVGEGT. V lost 6 bases to trimming and J lost 5 bases; unmatched junction nucleotides: 8.

The chain is built from TRBV6-6 and TRBJ2-7, with TRBD1 as a possible D gene (6 bases). Deletions cut 4 bases from V and 1 base from J, with 11 bases between. In germline, CDR1 is MNHNY, CDR2 SVGAGI (reference sequence). CDR3 length: 14 amino acids. The CDR3 is CASSFQGGSYEQYF. Written as DNA, the CDR3 is TGTGCCAGCAGTTTCCAAGGGGGATCCTACGAGCAGTACTTC.

The chain is built from TRBV3-1 (or the pseudogene TRBV3-2) and TRBJ2-2, with D possibly being TRBD1 (5 bases). V was trimmed by 1 base and J by 1 base, leaving 10 bases between them. CDR3 length: 16 residues. From germline, CDR1 is LGHDT and CDR2 YNNKEL (reference sequence). DNA of the CDR3: TGTGCCAGCAGCCAAGCCGACAGCTGGAACACCGGGGAGCTGTTTTTT. Its translation is CASSQADSWNTGELFF.

This clone was seen a single time. The chain has TRBV20-1 and TRBJ2-3; D possibly corresponds to TRBD2 (5 bases). CDR3 length equals 14 residues. The germline V and J ends were trimmed by 3 bases and 3 bases, with 13 bases remaining between them. The V gene's germline CDR1 is DFQATT and CDR2 SNEGSKA (reference sequence). In nucleotides, the CDR3 is TGCAGTGCTAGTGACTATCCGATTACAGATACGCAGTATTTT. It encodes CSASDYPITDTQYF.

With regard to this clone: The same CDR3 is also encoded by other DNA sequences in this sample. The V and J genes are TRBV9 and TRBJ1-3; D unresolved. This CDR3 contains 15 residues. Germline V gene lookup returns CDR1 SGDLS and CDR2 YYNGEE. Trimming took 0 bases from V and 0 from J, leaving 7 bases between them. For the CDR3, the DNA is TGTGCCAGCAGCGTAGGGGGAGTCTCTGGAAACACCATATATTTT. It encodes CASSVGGVSGNTIYF. Using reference TRBV9 and TRBJ1-3 for the parts outside the CDR3, the full variable domain is DSGVTQTPKHLITATGQRVTLRCSPRSGDLSVYWYQQSLDQGLQFLIQYYNGEERAKGNILERFSAQQFPDLHSELNLSSLELGDSALYFCASSVGGVSGNTIYFGEGSWLTVV.

This chain uses TRBV6-4 with TRBJ2-3; D gene uncertain. V lost 4 bases and J 6 bases, leaving 17 bases between the germline ends. Looked up from germline, CDR1 is MRHNA and CDR2 is SNTAGT. The CDR3 has 15 residues. This chain's CDR3 is CASSGGFGIGDTQYF. The CDR3 nucleotides read TGTGCCAGCAGTGGCGGATTCGGCATTGGGGATACGCAGTATTTT.

This clone was detected only once. The genes are TRBV23-1 and TRBJ1-6; unclear D gene. TRBV23-1 is an ORF; its function is uncertain. Trimming left V 0 bases short and J 7 bases short, with 13 bases between. The CDR3 spans 16 residues. The CDR3 loop is CASSQSRGGRNSPLHF. CDR3 DNA sequence: TGCGCCAGCAGTCAATCGCGAGGCGGGCGAAATTCACCCCTCCACTTT.

The CDR3 coding sequence is TGTGCCAGCTCCAGAACAGGGCAGGGGCTCCAAGAGACCCAGTACTTC. As protein: CASSRTGQGLQETQYF. The rearrangement uses TRBV28 and TRBJ2-5; maybe TRBD1 (6 bases). CDR3 length equals 16 residues. The V gene lost 8 bases and the J gene lost 1 base, with 20 bases spanning the gap. Germline CDR1 is MDHEN and CDR2 is SYDVKM.

This rearrangement joins TRBV10-3 to TRBJ2-7, with TRBD1 matching over 7 bases. The CDR3 loop spans 14 amino acids. V lost 5 bases and J lost 7; bases outside the gene matches: 11. From germline, CDR1 is ENHRY and CDR2 SYGVKD. The CDR3 here is CAISTGVTSWEQYF. The CDR3 bases are TGTGCCATCAGTACAGGGGTCACCTCGTGGGAGCAGTACTTC.

This clone was seen a few times. The chain combines TRBV9 with TRBJ2-1; no clear D gene. This CDR3 has 13 residues. Trimming removed 10 bases at V and 7 bases at J, with 18 bases between. Germline V lookup: CDR1 SGDLS, CDR2 YYNGEE. In nucleotides, the CDR3 is TGTGCCCGAAGCGCCAACTACGTTAATGAGCAGTTCTTC. Translating gives CARSANYVNEQFF.

Only a few counts were recorded for this clone. The J gene is TRBJ1-1, the V gene TRBV24-1; D is unclear. The ends were cut back, 3 bases at V and 3 bases at J, with 7 bases in the middle. From germline, CDR1 is KGHDR and CDR2 SFDVKD. The length of the CDR3 is 13 residues. CDR3 amino acids: CATSDPTDTEAFF. DNA of the CDR3: TGTGCCACCAGTGATCCGACTGACACTGAAGCTTTCTTT.